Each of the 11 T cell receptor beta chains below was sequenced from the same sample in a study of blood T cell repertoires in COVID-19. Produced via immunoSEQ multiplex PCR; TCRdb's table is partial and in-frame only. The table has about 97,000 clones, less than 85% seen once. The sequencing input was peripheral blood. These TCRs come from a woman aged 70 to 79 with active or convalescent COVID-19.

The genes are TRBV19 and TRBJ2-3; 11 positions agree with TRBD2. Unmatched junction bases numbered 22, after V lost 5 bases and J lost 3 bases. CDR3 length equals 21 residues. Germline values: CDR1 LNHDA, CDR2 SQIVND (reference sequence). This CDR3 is CASSSPATPSGGRRTTDTQYF. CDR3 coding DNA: TGTGCCAGTAGTTCCCCCGCGACTCCTAGCGGGGGGAGACGTACGACAGATACGCAGTATTTT.

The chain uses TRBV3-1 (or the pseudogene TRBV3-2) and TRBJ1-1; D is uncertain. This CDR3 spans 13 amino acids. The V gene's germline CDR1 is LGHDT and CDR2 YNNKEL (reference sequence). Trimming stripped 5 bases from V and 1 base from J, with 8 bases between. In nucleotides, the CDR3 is TGTGCCAGCAGCTCAGCAGGGAACACTGAAGCTTTCTTT. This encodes CASSSAGNTEAFF.

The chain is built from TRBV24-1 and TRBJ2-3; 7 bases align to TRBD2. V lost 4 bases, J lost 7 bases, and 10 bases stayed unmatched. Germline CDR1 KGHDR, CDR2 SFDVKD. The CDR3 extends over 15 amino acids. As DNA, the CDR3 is TGTGCCACCAGTGAGCCCAGCGGGGCCAGAAATACGCAGTATTTT. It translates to CATSEPSGARNTQYF.

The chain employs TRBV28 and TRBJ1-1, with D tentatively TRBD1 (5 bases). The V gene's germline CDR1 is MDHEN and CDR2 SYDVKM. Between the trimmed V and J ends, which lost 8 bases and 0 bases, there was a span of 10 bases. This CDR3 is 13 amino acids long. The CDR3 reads CASREGVNTEAFF. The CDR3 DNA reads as TGTGCCAGCCGCGAAGGGGTGAACACTGAAGCTTTCTTT. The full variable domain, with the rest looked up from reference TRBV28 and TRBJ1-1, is DVKVTQSSRYLVKRTGEKVFLECVQDMDHENMFWYRQDPGLGLRLIYFSYDVKMKEKGDIPEGYSVSREKKERFSLILESASTNQTSMYLCASREGVNTEAFFGQGTRLTVV.

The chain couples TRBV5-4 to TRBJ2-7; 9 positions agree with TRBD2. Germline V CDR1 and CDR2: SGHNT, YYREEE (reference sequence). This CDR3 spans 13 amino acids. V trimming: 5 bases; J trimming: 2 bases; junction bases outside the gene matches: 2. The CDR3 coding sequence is TGTGCCAGCAGGCGGGGGGGTACCTACGAGCAGTACTTC. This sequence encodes CASRRGGTYEQYF.

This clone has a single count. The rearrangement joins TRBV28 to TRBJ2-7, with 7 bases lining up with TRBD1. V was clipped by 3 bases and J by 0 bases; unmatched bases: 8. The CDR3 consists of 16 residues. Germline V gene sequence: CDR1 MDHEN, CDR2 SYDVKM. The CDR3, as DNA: TGTGCCAGCAGTTTCAGCCGGACAGGAAGCTCCTACGAGCAGTACTTC. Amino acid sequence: CASSFSRTGSSYEQYF. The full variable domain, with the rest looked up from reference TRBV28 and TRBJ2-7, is DVKVTQSSRYLVKRTGEKVFLECVQDMDHENMFWYRQDPGLGLRLIYFSYDVKMKEKGDIPEGYSVSREKKERFSLILESASTNQTSMYLCASSFSRTGSSYEQYFGPGTRLTVT.

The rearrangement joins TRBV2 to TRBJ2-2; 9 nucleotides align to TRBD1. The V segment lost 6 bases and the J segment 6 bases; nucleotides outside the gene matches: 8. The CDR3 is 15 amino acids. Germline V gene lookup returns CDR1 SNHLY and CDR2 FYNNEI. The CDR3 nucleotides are TGTGCCAGCAGCCCGGGACAGGGCTCGGCCGGGGAGCTGTTTTTT. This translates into CASSPGQGSAGELFF. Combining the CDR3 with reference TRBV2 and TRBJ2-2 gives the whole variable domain EPEVTQTPSHQVTQMGQEVILRCVPISNHLYFYWYRQILGQKVEFLVSFYNNEISEKSEIFDDQFSVERPDGSNFTLKIRSTKLEDSAMYFCASSPGQGSAGELFFGEGSRLTVL.

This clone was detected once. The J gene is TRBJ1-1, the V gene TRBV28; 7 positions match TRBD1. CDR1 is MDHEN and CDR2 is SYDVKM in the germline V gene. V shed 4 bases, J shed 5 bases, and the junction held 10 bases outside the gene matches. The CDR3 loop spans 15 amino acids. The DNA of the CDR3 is TGTGCCAGCAGTTACTCGACAGGGTTTGGTACTGAAGCTTTCTTT. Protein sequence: CASSYSTGFGTEAFF. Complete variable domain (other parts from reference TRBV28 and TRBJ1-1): DVKVTQSSRYLVKRTGEKVFLECVQDMDHENMFWYRQDPGLGLRLIYFSYDVKMKEKGDIPEGYSVSREKKERFSLILESASTNQTSMYLCASSYSTGFGTEAFFGQGTRLTVV.

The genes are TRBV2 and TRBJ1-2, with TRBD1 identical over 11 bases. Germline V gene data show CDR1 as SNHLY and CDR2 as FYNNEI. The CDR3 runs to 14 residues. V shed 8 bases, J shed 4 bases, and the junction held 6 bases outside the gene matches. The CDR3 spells CASRSGTGGYGYTF. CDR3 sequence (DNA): TGTGCCAGCCGGTCCGGGACAGGGGGCTATGGCTACACCTTC. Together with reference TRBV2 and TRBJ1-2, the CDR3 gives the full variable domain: EPEVTQTPSHQVTQMGQEVILRCVPISNHLYFYWYRQILGQKVEFLVSFYNNEISEKSEIFDDQFSVERPDGSNFTLKIRSTKLEDSAMYFCASRSGTGGYGYTFGSGTRLTVV.

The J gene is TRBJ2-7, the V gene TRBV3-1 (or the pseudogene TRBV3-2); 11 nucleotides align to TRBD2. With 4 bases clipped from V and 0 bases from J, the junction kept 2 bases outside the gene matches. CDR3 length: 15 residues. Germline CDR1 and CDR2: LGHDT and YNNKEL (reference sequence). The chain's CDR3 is CASSRGTSGSYEQYF. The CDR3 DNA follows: TGTGCCAGCAGCCGAGGGACTAGCGGCTCCTACGAGCAGTACTTC.

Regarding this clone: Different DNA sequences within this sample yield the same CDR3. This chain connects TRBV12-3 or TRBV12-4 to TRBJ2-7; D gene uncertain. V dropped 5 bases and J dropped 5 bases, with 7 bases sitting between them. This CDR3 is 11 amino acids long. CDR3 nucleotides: TGTGCCAGCAGTCTCCGGGACGAGCAGTACTTC. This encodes CASSLRDEQYF.